Shown below are 8 T cell receptor beta chains from a single sample sequenced in a study of blood T cell repertoires in COVID-19. Sequencing was performed with immunoSEQ multiplex PCR; in TCRdb, only in-frame clones are kept and a portion is missing. The sample holds about 220,000 clones, roughly 85% seen once. Sequencing input: peripheral blood. These receptors were collected from a woman between 65 and 79 years old with COVID-19, enrolled during active disease.

The chain uses TRBV11-3 and TRBJ2-7, with TRBD2 identical over 8 bases. After removal of 5 bases from V and 2 bases from J, the junction contained 8 bases not matched to a gene. This CDR3 is 15 amino acids long. Per germline, CDR1 SGHNT and CDR2 YENEEA. Here the CDR3 DNA reads TGTGCCAGCAGCCCGGGGGGGAGGACGCCCTACGAGCAGTACTTC. This sequence encodes CASSPGGRTPYEQYF.

The chain uses TRBV5-1 and TRBJ1-1, with 9 bases matching TRBD1. Germline values: CDR1 SGHRS, CDR2 YFSETQ. This CDR3 is built from 16 residues. Unmatched junction bases numbered 6, after V lost 2 bases and J lost 1 base. The CDR3 is CASSFLAGQGNTEAFF. The CDR3 nucleotides read TGCGCCAGCAGCTTTCTTGCGGGACAGGGGAACACTGAAGCTTTCTTT.

This clone showed up just a few times. The V gene is TRBV29-1, the J gene TRBJ1-2; 9 bases agree with TRBD1. The J segment lost 7 bases and the V segment lost 5 bases, leaving 5 bases of the junction unmatched. Germline CDR1 SQVTM, CDR2 ANQGSEA. The CDR3 sequence is 12 residues long. CDR3 bases: TGCAGCGTTTTGCTACAGGGGGCTGGCTACACCTTC. It encodes CSVLLQGAGYTF.

The gene calls are TRBV11-3 and TRBJ2-3; 11 positions match TRBD2. Germline V gives CDR1 SGHNT, CDR2 YENEEA. The junction had 4 bases not matched to a gene; V was cut back by 5 bases and J by 6 bases. The CDR3 extends over 14 amino acids. CDR3 loop: CASSPGLAADTQYF. The CDR3 nucleotides read TGTGCCAGCAGCCCGGGACTAGCGGCGGATACGCAGTATTTT.

The gene calls are TRBV16 and TRBJ1-2; D is possibly TRBD1 (5 bases). Germline V gives CDR1 KGHSY, CDR2 FQNENV. V was shortened by 3 bases and J by 6 bases, with 11 bases between the two germline ends. The CDR3 is made up of 13 amino acids. The CDR3 region is CASSQGGMDGYTF. The CDR3 DNA reads TGTGCCAGCAGCCAGGGGGGTATGGATGGCTACACCTTC.

J is TRBJ2-1 and V is TRBV7-2; TRBD2 agrees at 14 bases. The CDR3 runs 19 residues. Per germline, CDR1 SGHTA and CDR2 FQGNSA. V shed 5 bases, J shed 0 bases, and the junction held 9 bases outside the gene matches. CDR3 region: CASSPKGLAGVSSYNEQFF. DNA for the CDR3: TGTGCCAGCAGCCCGAAGGGACTAGCGGGGGTGAGCTCCTACAATGAGCAGTTCTTC.

The rearrangement links TRBV15 to TRBJ1-2, with D possibly TRBD1 on 5 matching bases. Germline V gene lookup returns CDR1 LNHNV and CDR2 YYDKDF (reference sequence). The length of the CDR3 is 14 residues. Between the trimmed V and J ends, which lost 0 bases and 7 bases, there was a span of 12 bases. CDR3 in amino acids: CATSRDRQGGGYTF. In DNA form, the CDR3 reads TGTGCCACCAGCAGAGATCGTCAGGGCGGTGGCTACACCTTC.

This clone was detected a few times. The chain employs TRBV19 and TRBJ2-3, with 12 bases matching TRBD2. Losses at the gene ends were 3 bases for V and 3 bases for J; bases not matched to a gene: 1. Per the germline V gene, CDR1 is LNHDA and CDR2 is SQIVND (reference sequence). The length of the CDR3 is 15 residues. CDR3 nucleotides: TGTGCCAGTAGTATCCTAGCGGGAGGGACAGATACGCAGTATTTT. Encoded protein: CASSILAGGTDTQYF.